This entry features one T cell receptor beta chain sequence. Its target is unknown. This record belongs to a study of cytomegalovirus exposure and HLA in healthy donors. Study-level findings and limits: In a later analysis, CMV-associated beta chains were mostly HLA-associated, it appeared.

V dropped 1 base and J dropped 2 bases, with 11 bases sitting between them. CDR1 and CDR2 from the germline V gene are LGHNA and YNFKEQ. This CDR3 comprises 15 residues. A multiplex PCR was run with 60 Vbeta primers and 13 Jbeta primers. Using immunoSEQ multiplex PCR, the repertoire was profiled, and TCRdb retains in-frame clones only, with some absent. Its listing shows 95,000 to 150,000 clones. The rearrangement joins TRBV4-2 to TRBJ1-2, with D hard to call. The source material was PBMCs. The sequence was collected from a young man in good health and CMV-seronegative. The CDR3 nucleotides are TGTGCCAGCAGCCAAGCGGCAGGTGGAAACTATGGCTACACCTTC. This sequence encodes CASSQAAGGNYGYTF.